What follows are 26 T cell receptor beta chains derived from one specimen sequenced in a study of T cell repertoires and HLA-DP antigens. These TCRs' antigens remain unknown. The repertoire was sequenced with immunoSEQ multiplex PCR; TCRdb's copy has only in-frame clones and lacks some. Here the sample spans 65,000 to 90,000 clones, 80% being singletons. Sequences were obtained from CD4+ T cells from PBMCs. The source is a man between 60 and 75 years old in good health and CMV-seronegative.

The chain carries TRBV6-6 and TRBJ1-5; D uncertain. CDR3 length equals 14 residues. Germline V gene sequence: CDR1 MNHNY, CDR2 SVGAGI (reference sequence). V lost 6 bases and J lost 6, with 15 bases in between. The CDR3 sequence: CASREGSLPQPQHF. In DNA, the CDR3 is TGTGCCAGCAGAGAGGGATCCCTTCCTCAGCCCCAGCATTTT.

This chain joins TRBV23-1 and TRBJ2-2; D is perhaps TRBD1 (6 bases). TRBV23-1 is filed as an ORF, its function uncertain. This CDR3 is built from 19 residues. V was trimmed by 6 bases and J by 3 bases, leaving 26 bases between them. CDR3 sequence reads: CASRGLPWIAGVDTGELFF. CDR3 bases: TGCGCCAGCAGGGGCCTCCCTTGGATTGCAGGGGTCGACACCGGGGAGCTGTTTTTT.

CDR3 sequence reads: CAIRGQDNEQFF. As DNA, the CDR3 is TGTGCCATCAGGGGACAGGACAATGAGCAGTTCTTC. The chain links TRBV10-3 to TRBJ2-1; TRBD1 aligns across 8 bases. Germline CDR1 ENHRY, CDR2 SYGVKD. The CDR3 is 12 residues long. With 6 bases clipped from V and 5 bases from J, the junction kept 0 bases outside the gene matches.

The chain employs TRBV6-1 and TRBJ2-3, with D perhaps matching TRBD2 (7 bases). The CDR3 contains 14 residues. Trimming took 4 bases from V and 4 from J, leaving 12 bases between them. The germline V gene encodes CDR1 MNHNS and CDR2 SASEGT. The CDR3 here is CASSGGGASDTQYF. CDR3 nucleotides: TGTGCCAGCAGTGGGGGGGGCGCATCAGATACGCAGTATTTT.

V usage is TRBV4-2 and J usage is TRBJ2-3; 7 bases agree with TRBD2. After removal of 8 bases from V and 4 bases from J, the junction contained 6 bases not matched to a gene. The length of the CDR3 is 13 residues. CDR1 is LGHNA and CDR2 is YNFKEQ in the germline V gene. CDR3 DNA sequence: TGTGCCAGCTCGGCGGGAGTAGCAGATACGCAGTATTTT. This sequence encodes CASSAGVADTQYF.

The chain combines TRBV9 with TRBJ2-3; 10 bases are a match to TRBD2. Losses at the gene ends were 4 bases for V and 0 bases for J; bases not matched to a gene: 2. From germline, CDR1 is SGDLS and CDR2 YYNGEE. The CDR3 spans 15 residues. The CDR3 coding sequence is TGTGCCAGCAGCTCACTAGCGGGGAGCACAGATACGCAGTATTTT. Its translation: CASSSLAGSTDTQYF.

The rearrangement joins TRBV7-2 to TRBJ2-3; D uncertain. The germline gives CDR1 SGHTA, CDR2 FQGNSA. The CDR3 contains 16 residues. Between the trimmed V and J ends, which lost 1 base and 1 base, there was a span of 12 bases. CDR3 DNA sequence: TGTGCCAGCAGCTTAGGCTCTAGTTGGCGCACAGATACGCAGTATTTT. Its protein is CASSLGSSWRTDTQYF.

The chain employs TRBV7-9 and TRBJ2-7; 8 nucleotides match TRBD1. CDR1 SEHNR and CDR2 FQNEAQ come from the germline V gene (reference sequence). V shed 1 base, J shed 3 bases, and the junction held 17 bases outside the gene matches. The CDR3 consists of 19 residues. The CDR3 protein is CASSLDMGQALRDLYEQYV. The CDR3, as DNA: TGTGCCAGCAGCTTAGATATGGGACAGGCCCTTCGGGATCTCTACGAGCAGTACGTC.

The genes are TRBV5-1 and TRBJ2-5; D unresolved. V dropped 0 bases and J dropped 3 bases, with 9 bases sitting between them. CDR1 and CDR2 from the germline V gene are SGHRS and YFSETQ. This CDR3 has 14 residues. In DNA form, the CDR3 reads TGCGCCAGCAGCTTGGGAGGAAGCGAAGAGACCCAGTACTTC. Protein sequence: CASSLGGSEETQYF.

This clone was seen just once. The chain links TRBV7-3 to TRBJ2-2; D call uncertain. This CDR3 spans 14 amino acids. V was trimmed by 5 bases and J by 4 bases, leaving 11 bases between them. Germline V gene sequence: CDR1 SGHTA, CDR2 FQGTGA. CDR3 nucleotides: TGTGCCAGCAGCCCCCAAACCTTCACCGGGGAGCTGTTTTTT. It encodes CASSPQTFTGELFF.

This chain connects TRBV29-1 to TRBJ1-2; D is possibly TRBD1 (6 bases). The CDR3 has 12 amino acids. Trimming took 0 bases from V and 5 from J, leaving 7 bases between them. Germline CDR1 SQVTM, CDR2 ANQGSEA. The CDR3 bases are TGCAGCGTTGAAGATCAGGGGTATGGCTACACCTTC. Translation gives CSVEDQGYGYTF.

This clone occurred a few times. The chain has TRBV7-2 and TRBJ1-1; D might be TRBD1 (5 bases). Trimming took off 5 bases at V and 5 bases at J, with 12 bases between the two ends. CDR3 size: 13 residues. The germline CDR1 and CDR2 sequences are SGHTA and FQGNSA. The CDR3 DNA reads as TGTGCCAGCAGCCAGACAGCTCAGACTGAAGCTTTCTTT. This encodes CASSQTAQTEAFF.

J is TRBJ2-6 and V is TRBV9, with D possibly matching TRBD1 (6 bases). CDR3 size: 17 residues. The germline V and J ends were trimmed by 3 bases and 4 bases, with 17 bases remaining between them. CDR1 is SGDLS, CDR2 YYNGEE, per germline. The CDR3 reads CASSGHRVPGGANVLTF. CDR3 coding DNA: TGTGCCAGCAGCGGCCACAGGGTCCCGGGGGGGGCCAACGTCCTGACTTTC.

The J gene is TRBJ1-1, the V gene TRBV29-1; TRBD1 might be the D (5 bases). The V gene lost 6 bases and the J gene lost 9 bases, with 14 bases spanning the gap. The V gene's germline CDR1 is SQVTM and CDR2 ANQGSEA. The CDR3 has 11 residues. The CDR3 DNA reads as TGCAGCGTGGGGTTGGGGCAGAAAGCTTTCTTT. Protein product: CSVGLGQKAFF.

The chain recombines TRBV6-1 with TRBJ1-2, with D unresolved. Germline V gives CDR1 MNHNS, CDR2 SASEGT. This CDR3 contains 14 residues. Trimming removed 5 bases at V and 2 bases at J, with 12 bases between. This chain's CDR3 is CASSTLPGNYGYTF. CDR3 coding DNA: TGTGCCAGCAGTACGTTGCCCGGGAACTATGGCTACACCTTC.

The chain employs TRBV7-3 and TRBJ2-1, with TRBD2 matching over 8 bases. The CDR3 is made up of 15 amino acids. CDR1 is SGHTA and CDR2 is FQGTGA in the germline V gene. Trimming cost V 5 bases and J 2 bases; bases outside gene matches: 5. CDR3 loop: CASSRRREAYNEQFF. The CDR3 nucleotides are TGTGCCAGCAGCCGGCGGCGGGAGGCCTACAATGAGCAGTTCTTC.

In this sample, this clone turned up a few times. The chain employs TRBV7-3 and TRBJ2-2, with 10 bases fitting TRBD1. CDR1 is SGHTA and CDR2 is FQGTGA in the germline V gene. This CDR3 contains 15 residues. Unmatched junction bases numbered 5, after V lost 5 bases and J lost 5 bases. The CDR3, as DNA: TGTGCCAGCAGCCCCCGACAGGGGGCTACCGGGGAGCTGTTTTTT. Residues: CASSPRQGATGELFF.

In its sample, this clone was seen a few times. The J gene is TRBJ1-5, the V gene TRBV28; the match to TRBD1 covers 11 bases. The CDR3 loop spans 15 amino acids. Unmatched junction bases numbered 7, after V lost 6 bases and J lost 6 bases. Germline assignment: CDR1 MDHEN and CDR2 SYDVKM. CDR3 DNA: TGTGCCAGCAGCTGGGACAGGGGGATTAGTCAGCCCCAGCATTTT. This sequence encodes CASSWDRGISQPQHF.

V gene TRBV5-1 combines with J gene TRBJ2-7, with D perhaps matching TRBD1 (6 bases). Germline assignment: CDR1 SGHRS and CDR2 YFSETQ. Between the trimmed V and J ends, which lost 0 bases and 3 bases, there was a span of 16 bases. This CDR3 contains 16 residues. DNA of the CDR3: TGCGCCAGCAGCTTGGCGTCAGGGGATCTAGGCTACGAGCAGTACGTC. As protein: CASSLASGDLGYEQYV.

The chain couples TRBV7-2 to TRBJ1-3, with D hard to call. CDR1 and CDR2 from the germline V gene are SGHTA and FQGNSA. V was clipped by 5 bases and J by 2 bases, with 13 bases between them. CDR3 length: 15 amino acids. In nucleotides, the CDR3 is TGTGCCAGCAGCCCCCAGACGATGACTGGAAACACCATATATTTT. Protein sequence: CASSPQTMTGNTIYF.

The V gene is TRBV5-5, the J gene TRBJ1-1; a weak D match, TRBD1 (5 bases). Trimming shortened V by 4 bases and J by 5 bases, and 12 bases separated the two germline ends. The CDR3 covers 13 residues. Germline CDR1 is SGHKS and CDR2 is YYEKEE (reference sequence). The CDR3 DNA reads TGTGCCAGCAGCCCGAGCAGGGTGACTGAAGCTTTCTTT. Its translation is CASSPSRVTEAFF.

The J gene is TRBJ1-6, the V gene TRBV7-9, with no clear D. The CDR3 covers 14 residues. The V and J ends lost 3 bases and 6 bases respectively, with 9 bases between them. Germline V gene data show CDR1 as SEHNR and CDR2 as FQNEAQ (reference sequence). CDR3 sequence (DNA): TGTGCCAGCAGCTTGGAACGACCTAATTCACCCCTCCACTTT. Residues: CASSLERPNSPLHF.

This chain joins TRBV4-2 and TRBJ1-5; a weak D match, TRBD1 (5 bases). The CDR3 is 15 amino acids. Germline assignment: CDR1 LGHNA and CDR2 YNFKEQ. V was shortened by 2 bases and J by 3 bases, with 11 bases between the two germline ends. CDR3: CASSQTDRHNQPQHF. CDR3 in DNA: TGTGCCAGCAGCCAAACCGACAGACACAATCAGCCCCAGCATTTT.

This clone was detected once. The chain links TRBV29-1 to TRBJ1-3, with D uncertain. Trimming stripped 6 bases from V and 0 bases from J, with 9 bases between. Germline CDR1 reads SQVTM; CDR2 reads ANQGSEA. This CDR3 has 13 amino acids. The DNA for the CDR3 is TGCAGCGTCTCCGAAGGCTCTGGAAACACCATATATTTT. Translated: CSVSEGSGNTIYF.

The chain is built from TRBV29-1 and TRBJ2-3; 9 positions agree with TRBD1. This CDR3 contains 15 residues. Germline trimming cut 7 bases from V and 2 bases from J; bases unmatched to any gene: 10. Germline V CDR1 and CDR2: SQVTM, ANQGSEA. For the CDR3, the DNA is TGCAGCGGGGCCCGGGACAGGGTACTCACAGATACGCAGTATTTT. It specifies CSGARDRVLTDTQYF.

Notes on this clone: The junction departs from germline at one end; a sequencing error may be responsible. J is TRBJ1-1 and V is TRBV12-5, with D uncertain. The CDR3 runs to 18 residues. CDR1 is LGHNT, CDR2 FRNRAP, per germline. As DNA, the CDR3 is TGTGCCAGTGGTTTGGTAAAAGGGTCCGGGCGCCCGGGCACTGAAGCTTTCTTT. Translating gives CASGLVKGSGRPGTEAFF.